This record looks at one T cell receptor beta chain sequence and its context. The sample comes from a study of cytomegalovirus exposure and HLA in healthy donors. Researchers ran the PCR with 60 Vbeta and 13 Jbeta primers. Measured with immunoSEQ multiplex PCR; TCRdb has only the in-frame clones, and not every one. This table holds some 120,000 clones, 55% to 65% found once. This CDR3 comprises 14 residues. V lost 4 bases to trimming and J lost 2 bases, with 11 bases between them. CDR1 is SGHTS and CDR2 is YDEGEE in the germline V gene. The receptor comes from a woman aged 40-49 years in good health and CMV-seropositive. The sequenced sample was PBMCs. The chain carries TRBV5-8 and TRBJ2-3, with D possibly TRBD1 on 6 matching bases. CDR3 nucleotides: TGTGCCAGCAGCGATGGACAGCTCACAGATACGCAGTATTTT. It translates to CASSDGQLTDTQYF.